The 22 T cell receptor beta chains in this list originate from one sample, sequenced in a study of T cells in Graves' hyperthyroidism and ophthalmopathy. TCR beta CDR3 sequences were amplified from RNA transcripts. The TCR CDR3 first-round RT-PCR relied on the HTBI primer set. TCRdb independently ran MiXCR on the multiplex PCR reads; one entry per CDR3 protein. The data show fewer than 800,000 distinct CDR3 sequences, around 15% seen once. Sequenced input: blood. The receptors derive from a man younger than 35 with Graves' hyperthyroidism.

In its sample, this clonotype was seen a few times. CDR3 DNA sequence: TGTGCCAGCTCACCGTACCGGACAGATAATTCACCCCTCCACTTT. Its translation is CASSPYRTDNSPLHF. The rearrangement links TRBV18 to TRBJ1-6; maybe TRBD1 (6 bases). The CDR3 length is 15 residues. CDR1 KGHSH and CDR2 LQKENI come from the germline V gene. V dropped 3 bases and J dropped 5 bases, with 11 bases sitting between them.

There are many counts of this clonotype. J is TRBJ1-5 and V is TRBV7-2, with a weak D call TRBD1 (6 bases). Trimming took 5 bases from V and 4 from J, leaving 15 bases between them. This CDR3 comprises 15 residues. Germline V gene sequence: CDR1 SGHTA, CDR2 FQGNSA. The DNA for the CDR3 is TGTGCCAGCAGCACGGCGGGGGGCCTTAATCAGCCCCAGCATTTT. This sequence encodes CASSTAGGLNQPQHF.

This clonotype was counted many times. J is TRBJ1-6 and V is TRBV20-1; D not certain. The CDR3 runs 14 residues. Trimming shortened V by 5 bases and J by 8 bases, and 16 bases separated the two germline ends. Per germline, CDR1 DFQATT and CDR2 SNEGSKA (reference sequence). CDR3 protein: CSAVMWASDSPLHF. The CDR3 nucleotides are TGCAGTGCTGTTATGTGGGCGTCGGATTCACCCCTCCACTTT.

The chain joins TRBV12-3 or TRBV12-4 to TRBJ2-5; 12 bases map to TRBD2. There are 16 residues in the CDR3. The trim removed 6 bases at V and 5 bases at J, leaving 10 bases unmatched. CDR3 sequence reads: CASRASGRAFWETQYF. CDR3 DNA sequence: TGTGCCAGCAGGGCTAGCGGGAGGGCCTTTTGGGAGACCCAGTACTTC.

The CDR3 loop is CASSQDSGRAHNEQFF. CDR3 coding DNA: TGCGCCAGCAGCCAAGACTCGGGGAGGGCCCACAATGAGCAGTTCTTC. This chain uses TRBV4-3 with TRBJ2-1; the match to TRBD2 covers 7 bases. CDR3 size: 16 residues. Trimming removed 0 bases from V and 5 bases from J; junction bases left unmatched: 7. The V gene's germline CDR1 is LGHNA and CDR2 YSLEER.

Many counts were recorded for this clonotype. The V gene is TRBV28, the J gene TRBJ2-3; 7 nucleotides align to TRBD2. The germline gives CDR1 MDHEN, CDR2 SYDVKM. The CDR3 runs 14 residues. J lost 2 bases, V lost 4 bases, and 3 bases had no gene match. The CDR3 nucleotides read TGTGCCAGCAGTTCTAGCGGCCCCACAGATACGCAGTATTTT. Its translation: CASSSSGPTDTQYF.

This clonotype was recorded at least ten times. The chain combines TRBV28 with TRBJ2-7; TRBD2 matches 7 bases. With V trimmed by 3 bases and J by 2 bases, 4 bases remained unmatched. Germline CDR1 reads MDHEN; CDR2 reads SYDVKM. The CDR3 consists of 14 residues. CDR3 DNA sequence: TGTGCCAGCAGTTTTCCTAGCGGAGCCTACGAGCAGTACTTC. Amino acid sequence: CASSFPSGAYEQYF.

V and J are TRBV20-1 and TRBJ1-3; TRBD1 might be the D (5 bases). From germline, CDR1 is DFQATT and CDR2 SNEGSKA (reference sequence). The CDR3 is 15 amino acids. With 3 bases removed from V and 4 bases from J, the gap between germline ends came to 16 bases. CDR3 in DNA: TGCAGTGCTAGGGACTCCGGGACCCGGGGAAACACCATATATTTT. Protein: CSARDSGTRGNTIYF.

This clonotype has more than one count but fewer than ten. The J gene is TRBJ1-5, the V gene TRBV7-8; D gene unclear. CDR1 is SGHVS and CDR2 is FQNEAQ in the germline V gene. Trimming removed 4 bases from V and 3 bases from J, with 13 bases in between. The CDR3 is made up of 15 amino acids. The CDR3 sequence: CASSSRSDNNQPQHF. In DNA, the CDR3 is TGTGCCAGCAGCTCAAGGTCTGATAACAATCAGCCCCAGCATTTT. The variable domain in full, with the rest retrieved from reference TRBV7-8 and TRBJ1-5, is GAGVSQSPRYKVAKRGQDVALRCDPISGHVSLFWYQQALGQGPEFLTYFQNEAQLDKSGLPSDRFFAERPEGSVSTLKIQRTQQEDSAVYLCASSSRSDNNQPQHFGDGTRLSIL.

This clonotype was seen many times. The CDR3 loop is CASKAPAGGPAGELFF. CDR3 sequence (DNA): TGTGCCAGCAAAGCCCCAGCGGGAGGGCCAGCCGGGGAGCTGTTTTTT. The V and J genes are TRBV6-1 and TRBJ2-2, with TRBD2 matching 10 bases. V gave up 7 bases and J gave up 6 bases; unmatched junction bases: 11. This CDR3 has 16 residues. Germline V gene sequence: CDR1 MNHNS, CDR2 SASEGT.

The chain links TRBV20-1 to TRBJ1-5; D gene unclear. The CDR3 totals 12 residues. Trimming removed 3 bases from V and 4 bases from J, with 7 bases in between. The germline V gene has CDR1 DFQATT and CDR2 SNEGSKA (reference sequence). The CDR3 sequence: CSASYVNQPQHF. The CDR3 bases are TGCAGTGCTAGTTATGTTAATCAGCCCCAGCATTTT.

This clonotype was detected ten times or more. The rearrangement uses TRBV11-2 and TRBJ2-3; tentative D call: TRBD1 (5 bases). With 4 bases removed from V and 4 bases from J, the gap between germline ends came to 9 bases. Germline CDR1 and CDR2: SGHAT and FQNNGV. The CDR3 has 13 amino acids. The CDR3: CASSSPGSDTQYF. CDR3 nucleotide sequence: TGTGCCAGCAGCTCCCCAGGGTCAGATACGCAGTATTTT.

The sample holds many counts of this clonotype. This rearrangement joins TRBV7-2 to TRBJ2-7; D is undetermined. Germline V CDR1 and CDR2: SGHTA, FQGNSA. With 5 bases removed from V and 1 base from J, the gap between germline ends came to 15 bases. The CDR3 has 15 residues. The CDR3 DNA reads as TGTGCCAGCAGCATCGATATGGCTGTTTCCTACGAGCAGTACTTC. Residues: CASSIDMAVSYEQYF.

In its sample, this clonotype was seen a few times. The gene calls are TRBV28 and TRBJ1-5, with no clear D. The CDR3 is made up of 15 amino acids. Per germline, CDR1 MDHEN and CDR2 SYDVKM. Trimming took off 3 bases at V and 0 bases at J, with 9 bases between the two ends. The DNA for the CDR3 is TGTGCCAGCAGTTTCATGGAAAATAGCAATCAGCCCCAGCATTTT. The encoded protein is CASSFMENSNQPQHF.

The chain recombines TRBV5-1 with TRBJ2-7; TRBD2 aligns across 8 bases. Germline CDR1 reads SGHRS; CDR2 reads YFSETQ. V dropped 4 bases and J dropped 4; count of bases not matched to a gene: 7. This CDR3 spans 14 amino acids. The CDR3 here is CASSREGTSYEQYF. The DNA for the CDR3 is TGCGCCAGCAGCCGGGAGGGGACGTCATACGAGCAGTACTTC.

At least ten counts were recorded for this clonotype. The chain couples TRBV28 to TRBJ2-7; TRBD1 aligns across 7 bases. V lost 5 bases, J lost 3 bases, and 13 bases stayed unmatched. Germline assignment: CDR1 MDHEN and CDR2 SYDVKM. The CDR3 totals 16 residues. The CDR3 region is CASSPNDRVTGYEQYF. The CDR3 nucleotides are TGTGCCAGCAGTCCCAACGACAGGGTAACTGGCTACGAGCAGTACTTC.

This chain uses TRBV9 with TRBJ1-5, with D unclear. The length of the CDR3 is 13 residues. Deletions cut 4 bases from V and 6 bases from J, with 11 bases between. The germline gives CDR1 SGDLS, CDR2 YYNGEE. This CDR3 is CASSSTSGQPQHF. The DNA for the CDR3 is TGTGCCAGCAGCTCTACTTCGGGTCAGCCCCAGCATTTT.

This clonotype was seen only a few times. This rearrangement joins TRBV20-1 to TRBJ2-2; 8 nucleotides agree with TRBD1. The CDR3 has 15 amino acids. CDR1 DFQATT and CDR2 SNEGSKA come from the germline V gene (reference sequence). V shed 2 bases and J 1 base; nucleotides not matched to a gene: 3. The CDR3 nucleotides are TGCAGTGCTAGACGGACAGGGAGGAACACCGGGGAGCTGTTTTTT. Its translation is CSARRTGRNTGELFF.

The V gene is TRBV7-2, the J gene TRBJ2-7; the match to TRBD2 covers 13 bases. The CDR3 contains 16 residues. V dropped 5 bases and J dropped 4; count of bases not matched to a gene: 8. CDR1 is SGHTA and CDR2 is FQGNSA in the germline V gene. The CDR3 DNA sequence: TGTGCCAGCAGCCGATCGGGACTAGCGGGAAGATACGAGCAGTACTTC. Translated, it gives CASSRSGLAGRYEQYF.

This clonotype was detected only a few times. The chain is built from TRBV6-1 and TRBJ1-4; 7 bases fit TRBD1. Germline CDR1 is MNHNS and CDR2 is SASEGT. J lost 4 bases, V lost 7 bases, and 6 bases had no gene match. The CDR3 runs 14 residues. The CDR3 here is CASNPGQRNEKLFF. In DNA form, the CDR3 reads TGTGCCAGCAACCCGGGACAGCGTAATGAAAAACTGTTTTTT.

There are many counts of this clonotype. V gene TRBV20-1 combines with J gene TRBJ2-1; D not resolved. The CDR3 has 14 amino acids. V lost 3 bases and J 6 bases, leaving 15 bases between the germline ends. From germline, CDR1 is DFQATT and CDR2 SNEGSKA (reference sequence). The DNA of the CDR3 is TGCAGTGCTAGTAGTGGACGCAAACCCAATGAGCAGTTCTTC. It encodes CSASSGRKPNEQFF.

DNA of the CDR3: TGCAGCGTTGAAGATGGGCAGGGGGCGGCCGAGCAGTTCTTC. Translated: CSVEDGQGAAEQFF. The chain recombines TRBV29-1 with TRBJ2-1; 8 bases are shared with TRBD1. The J segment lost 10 bases and the V segment lost 0 bases, leaving 8 bases of the junction unmatched. The CDR3 runs 14 residues. The V gene's germline CDR1 is SQVTM and CDR2 ANQGSEA.